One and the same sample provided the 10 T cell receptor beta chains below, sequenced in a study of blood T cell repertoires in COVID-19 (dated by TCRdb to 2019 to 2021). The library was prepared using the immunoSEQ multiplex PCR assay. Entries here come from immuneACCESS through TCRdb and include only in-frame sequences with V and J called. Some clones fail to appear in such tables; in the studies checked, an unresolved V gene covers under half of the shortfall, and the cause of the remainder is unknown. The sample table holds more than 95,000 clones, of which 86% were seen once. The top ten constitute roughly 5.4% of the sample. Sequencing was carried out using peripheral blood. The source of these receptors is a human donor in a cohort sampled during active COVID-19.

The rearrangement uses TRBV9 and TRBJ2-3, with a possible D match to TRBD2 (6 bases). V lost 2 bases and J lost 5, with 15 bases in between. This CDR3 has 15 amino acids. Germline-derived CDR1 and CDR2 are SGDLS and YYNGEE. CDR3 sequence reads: CASSVSTSFRDTQYF. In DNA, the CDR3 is TGTGCCAGCAGCGTCTCGACTAGTTTTAGAGATACGCAGTATTTT.

For the CDR3, the DNA is TGTGCCAGTAGTTTACCCGGGACTGTCACCTACGAGCAGTACTTC. Translation: CASSLPGTVTYEQYF. The J gene is TRBJ2-7, the V gene TRBV19, with D possibly being TRBD2 (6 bases). The CDR3 is made up of 15 amino acids. In germline, CDR1 is LNHDA, CDR2 SQIVND (reference sequence). V was pared by 5 bases and J by 2 bases, with 16 bases between.

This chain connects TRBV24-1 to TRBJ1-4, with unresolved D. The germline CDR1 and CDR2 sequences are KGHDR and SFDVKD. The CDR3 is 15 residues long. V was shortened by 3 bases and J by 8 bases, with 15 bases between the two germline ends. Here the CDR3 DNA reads TGTGCCACCAGTGATCCAATACTTAGCCGAGAAAAACTGTTTTTT. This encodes CATSDPILSREKLFF.

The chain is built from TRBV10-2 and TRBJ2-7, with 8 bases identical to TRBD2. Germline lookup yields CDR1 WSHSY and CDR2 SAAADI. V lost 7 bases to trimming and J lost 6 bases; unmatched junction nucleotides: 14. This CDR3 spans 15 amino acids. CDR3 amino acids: CASTQGGSGSVEQYF. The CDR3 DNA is TGCGCCAGCACCCAAGGAGGGAGCGGGAGTGTCGAGCAGTACTTC.

The DNA of the CDR3 is TGTGCCAGCATCCAGACTGGGGAGGTTGGAAACACCATATATTTT. It translates to CASIQTGEVGNTIYF. V usage is TRBV6-6 and J usage is TRBJ1-3; no definite D call. Germline CDR1 is MNHNY and CDR2 is SVGAGI (reference sequence). The CDR3 contains 15 residues. The ends were cut back, 7 bases at V and 3 bases at J, with 16 bases in the middle.

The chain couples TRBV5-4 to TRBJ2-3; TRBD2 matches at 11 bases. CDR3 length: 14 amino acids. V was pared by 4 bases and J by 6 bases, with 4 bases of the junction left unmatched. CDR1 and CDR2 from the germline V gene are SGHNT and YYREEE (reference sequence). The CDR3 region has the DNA TGTGCCAGCAGCGTAGCGGGAGGGTCGGATACGCAGTATTTT. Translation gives CASSVAGGSDTQYF.

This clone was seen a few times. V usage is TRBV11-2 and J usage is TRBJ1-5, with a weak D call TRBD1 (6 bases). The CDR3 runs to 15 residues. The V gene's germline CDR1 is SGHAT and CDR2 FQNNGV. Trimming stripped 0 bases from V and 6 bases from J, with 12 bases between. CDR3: CASSLEGGAGQPQHF. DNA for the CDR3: TGTGCCAGCAGCTTAGAAGGGGGGGCGGGTCAGCCCCAGCATTTT.

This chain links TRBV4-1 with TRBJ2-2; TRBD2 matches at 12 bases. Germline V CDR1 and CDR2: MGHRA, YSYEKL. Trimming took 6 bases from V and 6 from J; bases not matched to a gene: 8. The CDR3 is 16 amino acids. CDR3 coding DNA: TGCGCCAGCAGTTTACCGGGACTAGCGGGTTCCGGGGAGCTGTTTTTT. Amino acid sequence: CASSLPGLAGSGELFF.

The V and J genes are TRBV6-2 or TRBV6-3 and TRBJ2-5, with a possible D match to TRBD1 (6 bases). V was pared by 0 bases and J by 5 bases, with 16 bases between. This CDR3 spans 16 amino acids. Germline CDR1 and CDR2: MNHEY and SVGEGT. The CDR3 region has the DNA TGTGCCAGCAGTTACTCCTACTCGAGGGGGTCGGAGACCCAGTACTTC. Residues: CASSYSYSRGSETQYF.

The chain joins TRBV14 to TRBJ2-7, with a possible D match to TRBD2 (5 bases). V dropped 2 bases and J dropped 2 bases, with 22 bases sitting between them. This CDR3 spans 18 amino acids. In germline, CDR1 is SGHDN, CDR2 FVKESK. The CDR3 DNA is TGTGCCAGCAGCCAATCTCGGTCGTGGATGGGAGAACCCTACGAGCAGTACTTC. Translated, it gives CASSQSRSWMGEPYEQYF.